This TCR beta chain came from a study of metastatic and nonmetastatic thyroid tumors. Overall study: Malignant thyroid and benign thyroid patients provided blood and tumor or nodule tissue whose repertoires were compared.

This clone was counted a few times. Its specificity is not known. All patients were treatment-naive before thyroid surgery. Per the authors' pipeline: Variation in CDR3 across clinicopathological groups served as the basis for constructing a distant-metastasis classifier in papillary thyroid cancer. TCRdb called clones again from the PCR reads with MiXCR. TCRdb assigned the V and J calls; the authors' analysis was not used. Of some 22,000 clones in the sample, roughly 18% were seen once. Study-level results: Benign nodules reportedly had significantly lower TCR beta diversity than malignant thyroid tumors in blood and tumor.

This clonotype was sampled from a male donor with papillary thyroid cancer or a benign thyroid nodule (not recorded which). Some clones in this sample may be carry-over from other donors' samples. Material: blood.

Here the CDR3 DNA reads TGTGCCAGCAGCTTAAGGGCAGACGCCTACAATGAGCAGTTCTTC. Its translation: CASSLRADAYNEQFF. V usage is TRBV7-3 and J usage is TRBJ2-1; no firm D call. V was clipped by 1 base and J by 2 bases, with 9 bases between them. This CDR3 has 15 residues. CDR1 and CDR2 from the germline V gene are SGHTA and FQGTGA. Drawing the rest from reference TRBV7-3 and TRBJ2-1, the complete variable domain is GAGVSQTPSNKVTEKGKYVELRCDPISGHTALYWYRQSLGQGPEFLIYFQGTGAADDSGLPNDRFFAVRPEGSVSTLKIQRTERGDSAVYLCASSLRADAYNEQFFGPGTRLTVL.